The 15 T cell receptor beta chains below come from one sample, sequenced in a study of beta chain features in type 1 diabetes. TCRB transcripts that were expressed got sequenced, as all of the isolated RNA had been reverse transcribed. Assay used: immunoSEQ multiplex PCR; TCRdb lists only in-frame clones, some missing. This repertoire shows under 300,000 clones, under 8.5% found once; its top ten account for roughly 1%. Sequenced material: central memory CD4+ T cells from blood. The receptor source for this set is a woman aged 18-35 years in good health.

This clone has only a few counts. The chain carries TRBV28 and TRBJ2-4; 8 bases match TRBD2. With 2 bases clipped from V and 6 bases from J, the junction kept 3 bases outside the gene matches. Germline values: CDR1 MDHEN, CDR2 SYDVKM. The length of the CDR3 is 14 residues. In nucleotides, the CDR3 is TGTGCCAGCAGTTTAGGCGGGGGGACAAACATTCAGTACTTC. This codes for CASSLGGGTNIQYF.

In this sample, this clone turned up once. The gene calls are TRBV6-5 and TRBJ1-6; D is uncertain. The V gene's germline CDR1 is MNHEY and CDR2 SVGAGI. V shed 0 bases and J shed 4 bases, with 10 bases lying between them. CDR3 size: 16 residues. The CDR3 protein is CASSYSTKAYNSPLHF. In DNA, the CDR3 is TGTGCCAGCAGTTACTCGACAAAAGCTTATAATTCACCCCTCCACTTT.

This clone was seen more than once but under ten times. The chain has TRBV11-3 and TRBJ2-7; possibly TRBD1 for D (5 bases). The CDR3 contains 13 residues. Germline-derived CDR1 and CDR2 are SGHNT and YENEEA. Trimming left V 5 bases short and J 3 bases short, with 11 bases between. This CDR3 reads CASSRNTGYEQYF. The CDR3 region has the DNA TGTGCCAGCAGCCGAAATACAGGCTACGAGCAGTACTTC.

In this sample, this clone turned up many times. The chain combines TRBV7-9 with TRBJ2-6, with D perhaps TRBD2 (5 bases). Germline V lookup: CDR1 SEHNR, CDR2 FQNEAQ (reference sequence). The CDR3 runs 14 residues. Trimming took off 5 bases at V and 7 bases at J, with 12 bases between the two ends. CDR3 sequence: CASSPRGLANVLTF. The CDR3 DNA is TGTGCCAGCAGCCCCAGAGGGCTAGCCAACGTCCTGACTTTC.

This clone was counted at least ten times. The chain combines TRBV6-6 with TRBJ1-1; D ambiguous. CDR3 length: 11 residues. Trimming shortened V by 6 bases and J by 11 bases, and 13 bases separated the two germline ends. Germline V gene data show CDR1 as MNHNY and CDR2 as SVGAGI (reference sequence). CDR3 amino acids: CASSRRIVAFF. The DNA for the CDR3 is TGTGCCAGCAGCCGAAGGATCGTGGCTTTCTTT.

V is TRBV29-1 and J is TRBJ2-5, with a possible D match to TRBD1 (6 bases). With the DNA end fitting TRBJ2-7 better, the J assignment may be wrong. Germline assignment: CDR1 SQVTM and CDR2 ANQGSEA. The CDR3 runs to 12 residues. This CDR3 is CSVSPGDYEQYF. The CDR3, as DNA: TGCAGCGTTTCGCCAGGGGATTACGAGCAGTACTTC.

As DNA, the CDR3 is TGTGCCAGTAGTCAGCGGGAGGGCCTCTCTGGGGAGCAGTTCTTC. It codes for CASSQREGLSGEQFF. The V call is TRBV19, the J call TRBJ2-1, with 10 bases aligning to TRBD2. With V trimmed by 5 bases and J by 10 bases, 11 bases remained unmatched. The germline gives CDR1 LNHDA, CDR2 SQIVND (reference sequence). The CDR3 sequence is 15 residues long.

This chain joins TRBV9 and TRBJ1-1; TRBD1 is a possible D gene (6 bases). Germline lookup yields CDR1 SGDLS and CDR2 YYNGEE. This CDR3 has 14 amino acids. V was clipped by 3 bases and J by 6 bases, with 15 bases between them. CDR3 in DNA: TGTGCCAGCAGCGACGGGACAAGGATCGCTGAAGCTTTCTTT. Translation: CASSDGTRIAEAFF.

The rearrangement uses TRBV5-1 and TRBJ2-7; D assignment may be TRBD1 or TRBD2 (5 bases each). The CDR3 contains 16 residues. From germline, CDR1 is SGHRS and CDR2 YFSETQ. V lost 4 bases and J 4 bases, leaving 21 bases between the germline ends. The CDR3 sequence is CASSLDNTRGVYEQYV. CDR3 bases: TGCGCCAGCAGCCTCGACAATACTAGGGGAGTTTACGAGCAGTACGTC.

The chain uses TRBV20-1 and TRBJ1-1; a weak D match, TRBD1 (5 bases). This CDR3 comprises 10 residues. CDR1 is DFQATT, CDR2 SNEGSKA, per germline (reference sequence). Trimming cost V 5 bases and J 6 bases, with 7 bases left between them. Here the CDR3 DNA reads TGCAGTGCTGGGGCGGCTGAAGCTTTCTTT. This codes for CSAGAAEAFF.

This clone was seen repeatedly, ten times or more. In DNA, the CDR3 is TGTGCCAGCAGTCCCCCGCCGGGTCGCCGGGCGCATTCACCCCTCCACTTT. Translated, it gives CASSPPPGRRAHSPLHF. The chain combines TRBV28 with TRBJ1-6; D gene ambiguous. The CDR3 has 17 residues. V was shortened by 5 bases and J by 8 bases, with 22 bases between the two germline ends. Germline-derived CDR1 and CDR2 are MDHEN and SYDVKM.

The chain employs TRBV6-5 and TRBJ1-1; 9 nucleotides agree with TRBD1. Germline V gives CDR1 MNHEY, CDR2 SVGAGI. This CDR3 comprises 14 residues. V lost 6 bases, J lost 6 bases, and 8 bases stayed unmatched. The CDR3 protein is CASRLGTGRPEAFF. The CDR3 nucleotides read TGTGCCAGCAGACTAGGGACAGGGAGACCTGAAGCTTTCTTT.

The genes are TRBV28 and TRBJ1-5, with TRBD1 as a possible D gene (5 bases). The CDR3 is 14 residues long. The germline gives CDR1 MDHEN, CDR2 SYDVKM. V was clipped by 2 bases and J by 5 bases, with 10 bases between them. CDR3 sequence (DNA): TGTGCCAGCAGTTTAGTCACCAGGGATCAGCCCCAGCATTTT. Amino acids: CASSLVTRDQPQHF.

CDR3 loop: CASRQQGYGYTF. The DNA for the CDR3 is TGTGCCAGCAGACAACAGGGCTATGGCTACACCTTC. This rearrangement joins TRBV2 to TRBJ1-2, with D perhaps matching TRBD1 (6 bases). In germline, CDR1 is SNHLY, CDR2 FYNNEI. Trimming shortened V by 6 bases and J by 4 bases, and 9 bases separated the two germline ends. The CDR3 runs 12 residues. Full variable domain (outside the CDR3, taken from reference TRBV2 and TRBJ1-2): EPEVTQTPSHQVTQMGQEVILRCVPISNHLYFYWYRQILGQKVEFLVSFYNNEISEKSEIFDDQFSVERPDGSNFTLKIRSTKLEDSAMYFCASRQQGYGYTFGSGTRLTVV.

The chain links TRBV4-3 to TRBJ2-6; no definite D call. Deletions cut 0 bases from V and 0 bases from J, with 15 bases between. Germline V gives CDR1 LGHNA, CDR2 YSLEER. The CDR3 has 19 amino acids. CDR3 amino acids: CASSQDTLVPSSGANVLTF. CDR3 in DNA: TGCGCCAGCAGCCAAGATACCCTAGTTCCGAGCTCTGGGGCCAACGTCCTGACTTTC.